A single sample gave rise to the 6 T cell receptor beta chains below, sequenced in a study of blood T cells in healthy people across ages. The use of a sample-barcoded 5' primer and a J-beta primer mix characterized a second PCR of about 7 to 12 cycles. MiXCR, applied by TCRdb to the 5' RACE reads, yields one record per CDR3 protein. The sample includes 800,000 or so distinct CDR3 sequences, roughly 25% of them seen just once. This sample also appeared in a second study, on T cells of mothers and their children.

The sequenced sample was blood. These receptors all stem from a boy younger than 18 in good health.

This clonotype was counted only a few times. CDR3 residues: CASRLAGTDVFGELFF. CDR3 bases: TGTGCCAGCAGGCTAGCAGGGACAGATGTTTTCGGGGAGCTGTTTTTT. The J gene is TRBJ2-2, the V gene TRBV7-2; 7 bases align to TRBD1. The CDR3 is made up of 16 amino acids. Germline CDR1 is SGHTA and CDR2 is FQGNSA. J was trimmed by 7 bases and V by 6 bases; bases with no gene match: 14.

The V gene is TRBV7-2, the J gene TRBJ1-2; D possibly corresponds to TRBD1 (6 bases). The ends were cut back, 6 bases at V and 6 bases at J, with 14 bases in the middle. The CDR3 sequence is 13 residues long. CDR1 and CDR2 from the germline V gene are SGHTA and FQGNSA. For the CDR3, the DNA is TGTGCCAGCAGACCCCAGGGGAGGGATGGCTACACCTTC. Its protein product is CASRPQGRDGYTF.

This clonotype was counted only a few times. The J gene is TRBJ2-5, the V gene TRBV7-2; 7 nucleotides match TRBD2. J lost 4 bases, V lost 5 bases, and 10 bases had no gene match. CDR3 length: 15 residues. The germline V gene encodes CDR1 SGHTA and CDR2 FQGNSA. The chain's CDR3 is CASSPTAPGGETQYF. The CDR3 DNA follows: TGTGCCAGCAGCCCGACGGCACCGGGAGGAGAGACCCAGTACTTC.

This clonotype has more than one count but fewer than ten. The rearrangement joins TRBV18 to TRBJ2-5; 10 bases line up with TRBD2. The DNA end is more similar to TRBJ2-7, so the J call may be wrong. CDR3 length: 16 residues. Germline V gene data show CDR1 as KGHSH and CDR2 as LQKENI. CDR3: CASSRLPGTSVYEQYF. Written as DNA, the CDR3 is TGTGCCAGCTCACGCCTTCCCGGGACTAGCGTCTACGAGCAGTACTTC.

The rearrangement links TRBV12-3 or TRBV12-4 to TRBJ1-2, with TRBD1 identical over 7 bases. The CDR3 runs to 13 residues. Germline trimming cut 7 bases from V and 8 bases from J; bases unmatched to any gene: 10. The CDR3, as DNA: TGTGCCAGCACCCAATGGACCAGGGGGGGCTACACCTTC. Its protein is CASTQWTRGGYTF.

V is TRBV5-1 and J is TRBJ2-5; D ambiguous. V dropped 5 bases and J dropped 1 base, with 9 bases sitting between them. CDR1 is SGHRS and CDR2 is YFSETQ in the germline V gene. The CDR3 length is 13 residues. The CDR3 DNA reads as TGCGCCAGCAGGAAGGGTTCCCAAGAGACCCAGTACTTC. Protein sequence: CASRKGSQETQYF.